What follows describes a single T cell receptor (beta chain). Antigen specificity is unknown. Together with a sample-barcoded 5' primer, a J-beta primer mix was included in a second PCR lasting roughly 6 to 12 cycles. Unique molecular identifiers of 12 random nucleotides labeled each cDNA. TCRdb used MiXCR to reprocess the 5' RACE reads, holding one entry per CDR3 protein. The repertoire includes about 670,000 distinct CDR3 sequences, 40% to 50% of them detected once, and 25% to 35% sits in the top ten. Germline values: CDR1 SGHTA, CDR2 FQGTGA. The CDR3 is 12 amino acids. The germline V and J ends were trimmed by 1 base and 9 bases, with 7 bases remaining between them. This specimen comes from a study of blood T cells in healthy people across ages. Study outcomes and limitations: Diversity was estimated from one million T cells, and these estimates were considered underestimates. Fewer expanded clones and more diversity marked long-lived versus aged donors.

The chain employs TRBV7-3 and TRBJ2-1; D remains ambiguous. The sequence was obtained from a man older than 75 in good health. The sequencing input was blood. The CDR3 coding sequence is TGTGCCAGCAGCTTAAACTCGTGTGAGCAGTTCTTC. Its protein is CASSLNSCEQFF. Combining the CDR3 with reference TRBV7-3 and TRBJ2-1 gives the whole variable domain GAGVSQTPSNKVTEKGKYVELRCDPISGHTALYWYRQSLGQGPEFLIYFQGTGAADDSGLPNDRFFAVRPEGSVSTLKIQRTERGDSAVYLCASSLNSCEQFFGPGTRLTVL.